This T cell receptor (beta chain) was retrieved from a study of blood T cell repertoires in COVID-19. In the study overall: Sources were T cells, B-cell-depleted T cells, or PBMCs; the material itself was cDNA or gDNA.

V dropped 0 bases and J dropped 10; count of bases not matched to a gene: 7. The germline V gene has CDR1 SGHTA and CDR2 FQGNSA. This CDR3 has 16 residues. Authors' methods: How many nucleated cells were present was estimated from reference gene primer amplification. Libraries were prepared by immunoSEQ multiplex PCR; TCRdb keeps only in-frame clonotypes and omits some of them. V, J and clone size derive from that table, while D and trimming were established from the DNA sequence. This table has some 97,000 clones, roughly nine tenths appearing once. The sample taken for sequencing was peripheral blood. The chain links TRBV7-2 to TRBJ1-6, with 9 bases that match TRBD1. This receptor was identified in a man in his forties or fifties with acute or convalescent COVID-19. CDR3 loop: CASSLAHGTGKSPLHF. CDR3 sequence (DNA): TGTGCCAGCAGCTTAGCTCACGGGACAGGGAAATCACCCCTCCACTTT.